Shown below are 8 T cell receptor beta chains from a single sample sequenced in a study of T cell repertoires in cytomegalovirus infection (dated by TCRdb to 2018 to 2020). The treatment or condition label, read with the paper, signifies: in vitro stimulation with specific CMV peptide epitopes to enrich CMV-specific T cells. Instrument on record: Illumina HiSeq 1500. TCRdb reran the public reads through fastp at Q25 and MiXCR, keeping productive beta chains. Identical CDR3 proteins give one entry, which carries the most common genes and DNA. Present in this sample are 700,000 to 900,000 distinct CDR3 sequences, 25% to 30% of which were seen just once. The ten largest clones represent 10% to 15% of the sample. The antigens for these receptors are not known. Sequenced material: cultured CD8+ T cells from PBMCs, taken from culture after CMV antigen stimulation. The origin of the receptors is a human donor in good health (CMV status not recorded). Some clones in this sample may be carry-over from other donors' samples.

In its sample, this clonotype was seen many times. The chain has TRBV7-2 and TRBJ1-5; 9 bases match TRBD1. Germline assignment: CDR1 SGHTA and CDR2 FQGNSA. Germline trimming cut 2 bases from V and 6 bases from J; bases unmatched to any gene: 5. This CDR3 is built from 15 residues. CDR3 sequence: CASSLQQGAGQPQHF. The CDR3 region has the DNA TGTGCCAGCAGCTTACAACAGGGGGCCGGTCAGCCCCAGCATTTT.

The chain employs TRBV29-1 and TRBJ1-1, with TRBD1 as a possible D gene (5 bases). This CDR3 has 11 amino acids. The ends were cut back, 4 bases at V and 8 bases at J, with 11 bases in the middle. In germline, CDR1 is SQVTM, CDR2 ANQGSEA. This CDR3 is CSVAGTAEAFF. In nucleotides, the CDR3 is TGCAGCGTTGCTGGGACGGCCGAAGCTTTCTTT.

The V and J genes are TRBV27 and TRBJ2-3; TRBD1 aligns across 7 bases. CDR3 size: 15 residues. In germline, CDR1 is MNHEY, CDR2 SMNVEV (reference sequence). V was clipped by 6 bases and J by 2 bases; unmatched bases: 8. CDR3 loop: CASRTDREYTDTQYF. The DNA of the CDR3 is TGTGCCAGCAGAACCGACAGGGAGTACACAGATACGCAGTATTTT.

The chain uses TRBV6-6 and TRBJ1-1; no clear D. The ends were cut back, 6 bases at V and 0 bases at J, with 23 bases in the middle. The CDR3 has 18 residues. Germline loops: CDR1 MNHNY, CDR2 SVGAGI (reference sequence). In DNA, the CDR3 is TGTGCCAGCAGACCCAGGAAGAGGGCAGACCATATGAACACTGAAGCTTTCTTT. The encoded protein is CASRPRKRADHMNTEAFF.

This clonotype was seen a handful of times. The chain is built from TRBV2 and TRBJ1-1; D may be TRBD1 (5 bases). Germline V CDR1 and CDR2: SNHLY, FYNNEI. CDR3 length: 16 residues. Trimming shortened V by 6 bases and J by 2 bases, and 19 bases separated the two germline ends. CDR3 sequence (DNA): TGTGCCAGCAGAAGGACGGGTACGGGGGGTAACACTGAAGCTTTCTTT. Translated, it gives CASRRTGTGGNTEAFF.

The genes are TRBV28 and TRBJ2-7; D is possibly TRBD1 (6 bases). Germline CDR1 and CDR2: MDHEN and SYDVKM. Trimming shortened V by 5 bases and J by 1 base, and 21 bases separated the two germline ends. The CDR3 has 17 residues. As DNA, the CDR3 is TGTGCCAGCAGTAGCCGGGCGCAGGGGATCGGATCCTACGAGCAGTACGTC. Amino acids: CASSSRAQGIGSYEQYV.

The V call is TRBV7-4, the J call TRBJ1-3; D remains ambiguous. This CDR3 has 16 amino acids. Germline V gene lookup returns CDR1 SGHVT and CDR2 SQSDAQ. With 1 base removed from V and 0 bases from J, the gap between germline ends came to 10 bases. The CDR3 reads CASSLGAGSSGNTIYF. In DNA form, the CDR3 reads TGTGCCAGCAGCTTAGGGGCTGGCAGCTCTGGAAACACCATATATTTT.

The CDR3 nucleotides read TGTGCCAGCATGAAGGGCAGGGGAAAAACAGATACGCAGTATTTT. Protein: CASMKGRGKTDTQYF. V usage is TRBV27 and J usage is TRBJ2-3; the D gene is possibly TRBD1 (6 bases). The CDR3 consists of 15 residues. Germline CDR1 is MNHEY and CDR2 is SMNVEV (reference sequence). Trimming cost V 7 bases and J 3 bases, with 17 bases left between them.